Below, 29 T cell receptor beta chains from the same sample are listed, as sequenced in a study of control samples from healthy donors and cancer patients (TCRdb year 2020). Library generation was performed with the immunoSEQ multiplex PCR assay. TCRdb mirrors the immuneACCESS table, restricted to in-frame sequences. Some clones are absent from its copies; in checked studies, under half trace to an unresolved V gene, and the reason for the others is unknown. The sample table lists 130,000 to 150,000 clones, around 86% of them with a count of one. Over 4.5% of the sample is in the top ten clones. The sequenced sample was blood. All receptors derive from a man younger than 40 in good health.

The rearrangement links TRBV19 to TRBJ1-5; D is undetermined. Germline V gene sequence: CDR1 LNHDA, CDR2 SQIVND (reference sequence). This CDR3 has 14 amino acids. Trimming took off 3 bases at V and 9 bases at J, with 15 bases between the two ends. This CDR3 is CASSILIPQMPQHF. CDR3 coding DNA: TGTGCCAGTAGTATTTTGATCCCGCAAATGCCCCAGCATTTT.

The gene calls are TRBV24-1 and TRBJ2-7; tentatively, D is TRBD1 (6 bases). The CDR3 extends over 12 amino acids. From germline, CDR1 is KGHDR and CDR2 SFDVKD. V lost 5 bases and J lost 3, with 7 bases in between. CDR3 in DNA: TGTGCCACCAGTGCACAGGGCTACGAGCAGTACTTC. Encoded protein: CATSAQGYEQYF.

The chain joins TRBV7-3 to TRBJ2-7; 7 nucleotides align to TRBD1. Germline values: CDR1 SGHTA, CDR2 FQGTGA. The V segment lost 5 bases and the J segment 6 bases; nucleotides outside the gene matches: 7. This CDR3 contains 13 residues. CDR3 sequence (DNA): TGTGCCAGCAGCAAGGACAGGAACGGCGAGCAGTACTTC. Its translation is CASSKDRNGEQYF.

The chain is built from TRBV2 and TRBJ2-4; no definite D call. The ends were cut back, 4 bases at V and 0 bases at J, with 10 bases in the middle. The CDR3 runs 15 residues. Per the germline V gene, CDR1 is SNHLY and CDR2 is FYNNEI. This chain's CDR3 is CASSGGGLAKNIQYF. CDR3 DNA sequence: TGTGCCAGCAGTGGTGGCGGCTTAGCCAAAAACATTCAGTACTTC.

The CDR3 DNA reads as TGTGCCAGCAGCCCCCGTAGGAGCTCCTACGAGCAGTACTTC. Its translation is CASSPRRSSYEQYF. The V call is TRBV5-6, the J call TRBJ2-7; D uncertain. CDR3 length: 14 residues. Trimming took off 4 bases at V and 0 bases at J, with 11 bases between the two ends. The germline CDR1 and CDR2 sequences are SGHDT and YYEEEE.

The CDR3 DNA reads TGTGCCAGCATTCTAGCGGGAGGCGGCTACGAGCAGTACTTC. This encodes CASILAGGGYEQYF. J is TRBJ2-7 and V is TRBV6-6, with TRBD2 matching 11 bases. CDR3 length: 14 amino acids. The germline V gene has CDR1 MNHNY and CDR2 SVGAGI (reference sequence). Germline trimming cut 7 bases from V and 3 bases from J; bases unmatched to any gene: 5.

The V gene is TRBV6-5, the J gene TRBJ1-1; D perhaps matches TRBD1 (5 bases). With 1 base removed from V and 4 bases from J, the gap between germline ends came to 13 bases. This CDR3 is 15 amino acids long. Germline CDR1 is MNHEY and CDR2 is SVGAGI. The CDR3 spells CASSYLTAPSTEAFF. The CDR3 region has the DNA TGTGCCAGCAGTTACTTGACAGCCCCGAGCACTGAAGCTTTCTTT.

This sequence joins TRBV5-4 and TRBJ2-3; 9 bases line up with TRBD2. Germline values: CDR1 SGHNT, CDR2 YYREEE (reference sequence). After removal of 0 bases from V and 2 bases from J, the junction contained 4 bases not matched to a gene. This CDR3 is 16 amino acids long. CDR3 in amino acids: CASSLVSGSITDTQYF. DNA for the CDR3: TGTGCCAGCAGCTTGGTTAGCGGGAGTATCACAGATACGCAGTATTTT.

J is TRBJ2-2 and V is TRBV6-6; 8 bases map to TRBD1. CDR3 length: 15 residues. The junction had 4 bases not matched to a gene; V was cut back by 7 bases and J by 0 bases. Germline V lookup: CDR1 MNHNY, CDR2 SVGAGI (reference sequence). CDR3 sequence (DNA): TGTGCCAGCATCTCAGGGGGCGCGAACACCGGGGAGCTGTTTTTT. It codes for CASISGGANTGELFF.

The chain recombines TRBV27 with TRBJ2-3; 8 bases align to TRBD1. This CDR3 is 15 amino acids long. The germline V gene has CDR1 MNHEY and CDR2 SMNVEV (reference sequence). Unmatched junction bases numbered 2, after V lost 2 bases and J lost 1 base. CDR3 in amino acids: CASSLRTGRTDTQYF. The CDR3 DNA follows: TGTGCCAGCAGTTTACGGACAGGGCGCACAGATACGCAGTATTTT.

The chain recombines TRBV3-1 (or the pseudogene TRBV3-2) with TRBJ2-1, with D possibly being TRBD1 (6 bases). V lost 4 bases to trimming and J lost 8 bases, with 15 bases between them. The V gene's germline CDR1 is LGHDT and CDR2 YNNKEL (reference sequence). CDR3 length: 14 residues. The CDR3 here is CASSPLNRDDEQFF. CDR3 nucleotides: TGTGCCAGCAGCCCACTGAACAGGGATGATGAGCAGTTCTTC.

The CDR3 spells CASSDRGDTDTQYF. In DNA, the CDR3 is TGTGCCAGCAGTGACAGGGGAGACACAGATACGCAGTATTTT. This chain uses TRBV6-4 with TRBJ2-3; D might be TRBD1 or TRBD2, each matching 5 bases. The CDR3 covers 14 residues. V lost 2 bases and J 2 bases, leaving 8 bases between the germline ends. Germline V CDR1 and CDR2: MRHNA, SNTAGT.

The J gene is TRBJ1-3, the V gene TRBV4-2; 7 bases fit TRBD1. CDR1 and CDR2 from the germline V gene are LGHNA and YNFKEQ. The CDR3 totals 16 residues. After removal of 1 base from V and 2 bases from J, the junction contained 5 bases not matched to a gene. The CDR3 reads CASSQAVTGTGNTIYF. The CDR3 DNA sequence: TGTGCCAGCAGCCAAGCAGTGACAGGGACTGGAAACACCATATATTTT.

Here the CDR3 reads CASTDGGFGYTF. CDR3 bases: TGTGCCAGTACCGACGGAGGGTTTGGCTACACCTTC. The chain joins TRBV19 to TRBJ1-2; D unclear. Germline CDR1 LNHDA, CDR2 SQIVND (reference sequence). The CDR3 is made up of 12 amino acids. Trimming removed 7 bases at V and 7 bases at J, with 13 bases between.

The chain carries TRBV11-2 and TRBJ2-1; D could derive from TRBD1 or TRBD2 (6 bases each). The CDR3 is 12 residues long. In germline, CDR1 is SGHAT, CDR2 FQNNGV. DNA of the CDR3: TGTGCTTGGGGGGCAACGGGCGATGAGCAGTTCTTC. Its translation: CAWGATGDEQFF. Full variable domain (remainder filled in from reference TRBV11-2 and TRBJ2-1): EAGVAQSPRYKIIEKRQSVAFWCNPISGHATLYWYQQILGQGPKLLIQFQNNGVVDDSQLPKDRFSAERLKGVDSTLKIQPAKLEDSAVYLCAWGATGDEQFFGPGTRLTVL.

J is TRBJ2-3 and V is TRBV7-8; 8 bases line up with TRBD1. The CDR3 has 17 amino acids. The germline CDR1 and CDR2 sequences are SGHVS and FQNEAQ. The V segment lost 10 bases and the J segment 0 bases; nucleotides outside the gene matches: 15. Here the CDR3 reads CAISTPGQAISTDTQYF. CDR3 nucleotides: TGTGCCATCTCGACGCCGGGACAGGCTATCAGCACAGATACGCAGTATTTT.

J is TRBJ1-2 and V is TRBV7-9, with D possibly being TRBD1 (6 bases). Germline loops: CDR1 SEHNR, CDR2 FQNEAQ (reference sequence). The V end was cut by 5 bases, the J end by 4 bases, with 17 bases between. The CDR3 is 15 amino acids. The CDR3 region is CASSPPITGIYGYTF. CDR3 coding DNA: TGTGCCAGCAGCCCCCCCATTACAGGGATCTATGGCTACACCTTC.

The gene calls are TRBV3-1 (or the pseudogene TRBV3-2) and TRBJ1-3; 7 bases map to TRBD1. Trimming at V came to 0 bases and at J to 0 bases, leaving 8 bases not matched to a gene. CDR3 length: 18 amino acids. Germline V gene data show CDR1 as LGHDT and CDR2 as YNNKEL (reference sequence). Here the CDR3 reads CASSQENRGSCSGNTIYF. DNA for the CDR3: TGTGCCAGCAGCCAAGAGAACAGGGGCTCCTGCTCTGGAAACACCATATATTTT.

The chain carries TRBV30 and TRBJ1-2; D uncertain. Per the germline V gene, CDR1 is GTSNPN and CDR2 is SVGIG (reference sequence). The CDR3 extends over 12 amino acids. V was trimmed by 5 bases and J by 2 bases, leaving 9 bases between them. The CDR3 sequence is CAWVGGNYGYTF. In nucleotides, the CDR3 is TGTGCCTGGGTCGGCGGAAACTATGGCTACACCTTC.

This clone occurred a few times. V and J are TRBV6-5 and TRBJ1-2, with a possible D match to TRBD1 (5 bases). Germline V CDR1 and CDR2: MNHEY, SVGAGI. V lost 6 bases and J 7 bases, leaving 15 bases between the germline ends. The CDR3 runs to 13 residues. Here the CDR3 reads CASSRDRLGGYTF. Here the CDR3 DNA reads TGTGCCAGCAGCCGGGACCGCTTGGGTGGCTACACCTTC.

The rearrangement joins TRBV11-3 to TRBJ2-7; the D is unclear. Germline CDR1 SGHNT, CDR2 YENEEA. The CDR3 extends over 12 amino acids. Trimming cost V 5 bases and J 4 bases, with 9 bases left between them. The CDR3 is CASSLGLYEQYF. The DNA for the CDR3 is TGTGCCAGCAGCCTCGGTCTATACGAGCAGTACTTC.

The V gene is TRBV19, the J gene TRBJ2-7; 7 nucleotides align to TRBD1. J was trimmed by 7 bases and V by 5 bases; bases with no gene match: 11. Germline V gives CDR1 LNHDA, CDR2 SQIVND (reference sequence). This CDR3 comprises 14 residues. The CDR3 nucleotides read TGTGCCAGTAGTCCCCAGGGGGTCATGGGGGAGCAGTACTTC. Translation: CASSPQGVMGEQYF. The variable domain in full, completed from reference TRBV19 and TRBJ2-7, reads DGGITQSPKYLFRKEGQNVTLSCEQNLNHDAMYWYRQDPGQGLRLIYYSQIVNDFQKGDIAEGYSVSREKKESFPLTVTSAQKNPTAFYLCASSPQGVMGEQYFGPGTRLTVT.

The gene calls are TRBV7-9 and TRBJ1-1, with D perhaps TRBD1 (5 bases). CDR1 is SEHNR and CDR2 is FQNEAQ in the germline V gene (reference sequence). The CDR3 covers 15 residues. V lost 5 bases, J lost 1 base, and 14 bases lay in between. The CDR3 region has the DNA TGTGCCAGCAGCCCCAATCTGGGGACGAACACTGAAGCTTTCTTT. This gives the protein CASSPNLGTNTEAFF.

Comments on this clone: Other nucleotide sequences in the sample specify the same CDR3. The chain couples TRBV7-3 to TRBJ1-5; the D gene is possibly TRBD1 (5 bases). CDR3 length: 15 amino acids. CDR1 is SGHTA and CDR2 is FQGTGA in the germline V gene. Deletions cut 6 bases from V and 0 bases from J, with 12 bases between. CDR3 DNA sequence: TGTGCCAGCAGTGAGGGGCCAGATAGCAATCAGCCCCAGCATTTT. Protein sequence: CASSEGPDSNQPQHF.

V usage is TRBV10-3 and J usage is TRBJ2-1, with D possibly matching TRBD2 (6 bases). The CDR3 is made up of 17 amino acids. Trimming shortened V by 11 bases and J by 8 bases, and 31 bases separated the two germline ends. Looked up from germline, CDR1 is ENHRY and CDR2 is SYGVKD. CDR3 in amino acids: CAPLIYPGGLVRDEQFF. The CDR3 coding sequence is TGTGCCCCCCTTATATACCCCGGAGGGCTTGTAAGGGATGAGCAGTTCTTC.

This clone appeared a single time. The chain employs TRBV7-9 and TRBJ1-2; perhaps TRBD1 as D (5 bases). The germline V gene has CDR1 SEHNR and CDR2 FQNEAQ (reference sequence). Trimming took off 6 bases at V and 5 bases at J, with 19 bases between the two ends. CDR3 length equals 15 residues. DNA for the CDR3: TGTGCCAGCAGGCGCTCAGGGATCCAATTGTATGGCTACACCTTC. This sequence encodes CASRRSGIQLYGYTF.

The DNA for the CDR3 is TGTGCCAGCCCCTGGGTGGGGGGAGAGAATAAAAACATTCAGTACTTC. This codes for CASPWVGGENKNIQYF. This sequence joins TRBV19 and TRBJ2-4, with D perhaps matching TRBD2 (6 bases). With 9 bases removed from V and 4 bases from J, the gap between germline ends came to 22 bases. The CDR3 extends over 16 amino acids. Germline V CDR1 and CDR2: LNHDA, SQIVND (reference sequence).

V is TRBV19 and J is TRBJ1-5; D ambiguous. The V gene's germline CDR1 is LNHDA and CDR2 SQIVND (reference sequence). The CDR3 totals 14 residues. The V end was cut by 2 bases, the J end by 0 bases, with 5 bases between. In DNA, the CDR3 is TGTGCCAGTAGTATAATGTATAGCAATCAGCCCCAGCATTTT. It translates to CASSIMYSNQPQHF.

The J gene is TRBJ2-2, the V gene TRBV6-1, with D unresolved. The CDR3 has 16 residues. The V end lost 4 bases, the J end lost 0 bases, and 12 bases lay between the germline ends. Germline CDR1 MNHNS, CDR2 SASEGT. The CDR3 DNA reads TGTGCCAGCAGTGGCCAGATGGGGTCGAACACCGGGGAGCTGTTTTTT. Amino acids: CASSGQMGSNTGELFF.